This T cell receptor beta chain derives from a study of early T cells in non-severe SARS-CoV-2 infection. Study overall: Sequencing was performed on bulk RNA from unsorted whole blood, leaving chains unpaired. Study-level points and caveats: Anti-spike CD8 responses were favored by VDJdb matching, which missed private and CD4 specificities.

Unique molecular identifier tags were affixed to discrete cDNA molecules. TCRdb re-called the 5' RACE reads with MiXCR, one entry per CDR3 protein. The table lists tens of thousands of distinct CDR3 sequences, under 11% of them singletons. At least ten counts were recorded for this clonotype. Its specificity is unknown. Trimming at V came to 7 bases and at J to 0 bases, leaving 2 bases not matched to a gene. The CDR3 is made up of 13 amino acids. Per the germline V gene, CDR1 is SQVTM and CDR2 is ANQGSEA. The chain carries TRBV29-1 and TRBJ2-7, with TRBD1 matching over 11 bases. What was sequenced was whole blood. This clonotype was sampled from an adult who was a healthcare worker with PCR-confirmed SARS-CoV-2 infection or an uninfected control (not recorded which). CDR3 sequence (DNA): TGCAGCGCCGGACAGGGGGCCTCCTACGAGCAGTACTTC. It is translated as CSAGQGASYEQYF.